This TCR beta chain was profiled in a study of cytomegalovirus exposure and HLA in healthy donors. As for this clone: Its cognate antigen is unknown.

This table comes from immunoSEQ multiplex PCR, and its TCRdb copy is limited to in-frame clones, with some not included. The data show roughly 130,000 clones, approximately 91% seen once. The CDR3 totals 16 residues. Germline V gives CDR1 LNHDA, CDR2 SQIVND (reference sequence). Trimming at V came to 5 bases and at J to 1 base, leaving 11 bases not matched to a gene. Separate from the roughly 710-subject first cohort, the approximately 120-subject validation cohort was the one that the donors belonged to. Study results and caveats: Cytomegalovirus association was assigned to 170 or so TCR beta chains. Subsequent analysis revealed that first-cohort TCR clusters tended to co-occur in the approximately 120 validation repertoires.

Source material: PBMCs. The chain recombines TRBV19 with TRBJ2-7; 7 bases line up with TRBD1. The TCR sequence derives from a man aged 25 to 40 in good health and CMV-seronegative. The CDR3 spells CASSPGQLLGSYEQYF. CDR3 DNA sequence: TGTGCCAGTAGTCCGGGACAGCTCCTAGGATCCTACGAGCAGTACTTC.